Detailed here is one T cell receptor (beta chain). Antigen: not known. These data belong to a study of T cells in Graves' hyperthyroidism and ophthalmopathy. Notes on the study in general: Most thyroid clonotypes with frequency above 0.001 were detected in blood.

It was RNA transcripts that yielded the amplified TCR beta CDR3 regions. Carried out on the TCR CDR3, a first-round RT-PCR used the HTBI primer set. TCRdb ran MiXCR on the multiplex PCR reads and lists one entry per CDR3 protein. The sample carries about 420,000 distinct CDR3 sequences, roughly an eighth recorded once. For Graves' hyperthyroidism to be stable, ophthalmopathy could not progress within 18 months. PBMCs stemmed from over 7.5 ml fresh peripheral blood. This receptor was identified in a young woman with Graves' hyperthyroidism. Specimen: blood.

In nucleotides, the CDR3 is TGCGCCAGCAGCCAAGAACCCAAGGGGGCAGGGGGTTATACGCAGTATTTT. Protein: CASSQEPKGAGGYTQYF. The chain is built from TRBV4-1 and TRBJ2-3; TRBD1 aligns across 7 bases. Germline CDR1 reads MGHRA; CDR2 reads YSYEKL. The junction had 13 bases not matched to a gene; V was cut back by 0 bases and J by 7 bases. This CDR3 is 17 amino acids long.